The rows below give T cell receptor beta chains drawn from one sample of a study of T cell repertoires in cytomegalovirus infection. TCRdb recomputed calls from the reads with MiXCR, one row per CDR3 protein. The sample has about 900,000 distinct CDR3 sequences, less than 35% seen once; the top ten hold around an eighth. These receptors' antigens are unknown. The material sequenced was cultured CD8+ T cells from PBMCs, taken from culture after CMV antigen stimulation. Receptors were obtained from a human donor in good health (CMV status not recorded). Some clones in this sample may be carry-over from other donors' samples. The CDR3 runs from the conserved cysteine through the conserved F or W. The D gene is left open where the match is weak. Size values are once, few and many counts, or a class for expanded clones, and some rows have none.

TRBJ1-2 - - TRBV6-5 TGTGCCAGCAGACTCTGGGGGGTTACTAACTATGGCTACACCTTC CASRLWGVTNYGYTF
TRBJ1-5 - - TRBV12-3/TRBV12-4 TGTGCCAGCAGACCGGACAACAATCAGCCCCAGCATTTT CASRPDNNQPQHF
TRBJ1-1 - - TRBV6-2/TRBV6-3 TGTGCCAGCAGTTACTACGGGGGTGAAGCTTTCTTT CASSYYGGEAFF
TRBJ2-1 - - TRBV6-2/TRBV6-3 TGTGCCAGCAGTTACTCGACCCAGGGTGAGCAGTTCTTC CASSYSTQGEQFF
TRBJ2-5 many - TRBV7-6 TGTGCCAGCAGCTTAGCGCTAGGTGGTCCGGAGACCCAGTACTTC CASSLALGGPETQYF
TRBJ2-5 - - TRBV18 TGTGCCAGCTCCCTAACGGGGGACCAAGAGACCCAGTACTTC CASSLTGDQETQYF
TRBJ2-1 many - TRBV7-9 TGTGCCAGCAGCCATTTACAGGGTATTTCCTACAATGAGCAGTTCTTC CASSHLQGISYNEQFF
TRBJ2-7 - - TRBV20-1 TGCAGTGCTAGAGATGTCCTAGTGGCACCCTACGAGCAGTACTTC CSARDVLVAPYEQYF
TRBJ2-5 many TRBD2 TRBV2 TGTGCCAGCAGGCTTTGGACTAGCGGGGGAAAAGAGACCCAGTACTTC CASRLWTSGGKETQYF
TRBJ2-1 - TRBD1 TRBV12-3/TRBV12-4 TGTGCCAGCAGCCAGACAGGGCCTGAGCAGTTCTTC CASSQTGPEQFF
TRBJ1-2 - - TRBV27 TGTGCCAGCAGCCAGGGTCTGGGAGGGGTCTATGGCTACACCTTC CASSQGLGGVYGYTF
TRBJ1-1 few - TRBV28 TGTGCCAGCACCTCCTGGGGGTTAGACACTGAAGCTTTCTTT CASTSWGLDTEAFF
TRBJ1-1 - - TRBV4-1 TGCGCCAGCAGCCAAGAACCGGTGTACGGAGGGACTGAAGCTTTCTTT CASSQEPVYGGTEAFF
TRBJ2-7 - - TRBV4-1 TGCGCCCGCAGCCAAGGCTACGGGGGCTACGAGCAGTACTTC CARSQGYGGYEQYF
TRBJ2-3 once TRBD1 TRBV12-3/TRBV12-4 TGTCCCAGCAGTTTAGAAGGGACAGCAGCAGATACGCAGTATTTT CPSSLEGTAADTQYF
TRBJ1-1 many TRBD1 TRBV7-9 TGTGCCAGCAGCCCAGCAGACAGGGTAAAAACTGAAGCTTTCTTT CASSPADRVKTEAFF
TRBJ1-2 few - TRBV19 TGTGCCAGTAGTATCACGGATGGCTACACCTTC CASSITDGYTF
TRBJ2-2 few TRBD2 TRBV7-7 TGTGCTAGCAGCCAACTTAGCGGGGGGTTGAACACCGGGGAGCTGTTTTTT CASSQLSGGLNTGELFF
TRBJ2-3 - - TRBV7-9 TGTGCCAGCATTCAGACCAGGGCTCTTACAGATACGCAGTATTTT CASIQTRALTDTQYF
TRBJ2-3 - TRBD2 TRBV27 TGTGCCAGCAGGACCCGAGGCGGCAGCGGGGGGTCCACAGATACGCAGTATTTT CASRTRGGSGGSTDTQYF
TRBJ2-3 - - TRBV6-6 TGTGCCAGCAGTTACTCGTTCGGGGATGCGACAGATACGCAGTATTTT CASSYSFGDATDTQYF
TRBJ1-2 - - TRBV19 TGTGCCAGTAGTACGCAACGTCGTTATGACTATGGCTACACCTTC CASSTQRRYDYGYTF
TRBJ2-3 - TRBD2 TRBV7-9 TGTGCCAGCAGCTTAGTGCGGGGGACGTCCACAGATACGCAGTATTTT CASSLVRGTSTDTQYF
TRBJ2-5 - - TRBV11-2 TGTGCCAGCAACTTAACCCCAACTGGTGGCCCGGGGGAGACCCAGTACTTC CASNLTPTGGPGETQYF
TRBJ1-2 - TRBD1 TRBV5-4 TGTGCCAGCAGCCCAGTCCCGACAGGGGGTTTCTATGGCTACACCTTC CASSPVPTGGFYGYTF
TRBJ1-3 - - TRBV19 TGTGCCAGTAGTACGGCAGTACTACTTCCTTGTAACACCATATATTTT CASSTAVLLPCNTIYF
TRBJ2-1 - - TRBV6-1 TGTGCCAGCACCCTAGGGAGGAGTGAGCAGTTCTTC CASTLGRSEQFF
TRBJ2-2 - - TRBV7-7 TGTGCTAGCAGCTTAGGTCCGACCGGGTCGGTCAGAGCCGGGGAGCTGTTTTTT CASSLGPTGSVRAGELFF
TRBJ2-1 few - TRBV5-1 TGCGCCAGCAGCTTCAGTGGCCCCCCCAAATCCGGGGCAGGCTACAATGAGCAGTTCTTC CASSFSGPPKSGAGYNEQFF
TRBJ1-1 few - TRBV6-7 TGTGCCAGAGAGGCTAGCCCGAACACTGAAGCTTTCTTT CAREASPNTEAFF
TRBJ1-1 - - TRBV6-5 TGTGCCAGCAGTTACGGTGTGAGGGTAGTAGCTTTCTTT CASSYGVRVVAFF
TRBJ1-5 many - TRBV19 TGTGCCAGTAGCCCCTCAGGGCACAATCAGCCCCAGCATTTT CASSPSGHNQPQHF
TRBJ2-4 few TRBD1 TRBV28 TGTGCCAGCGGGGGACAGGGTGAGAACATTCAGTACTTC CASGGQGENIQYF
TRBJ2-3 few - TRBV10-3 TGTGCCATCAGTGCCCGGGACCCCTTCACGGATACGCAGTATTTT CAISARDPFTDTQYF
TRBJ1-4 few - TRBV15 TGTGCCACCAGCAGAGATCCGGTCAGGGTTAATGAAAAACTGTTTTTT CATSRDPVRVNEKLFF
TRBJ1-1 - - TRBV5-1 TGCGCCAGCACTCTGGGGTCTCGGGCTGAAGCTTTCTTT CASTLGSRAEAFF
TRBJ2-3 - - TRBV9 TGTGCCAGCAGCGAGGGGGGCCCTTTCTACACAGATACGCAGTATTTT CASSEGGPFYTDTQYF
TRBJ2-5 - - TRBV24-1 TGTGCCACCAGAGATCGGGGGCACGAGACCCAGTACTTC CATRDRGHETQYF
TRBJ2-3 - TRBD2 TRBV6-5 TGTGCCAGCAGTTACTTCCAGGGAGGGAACACAGATACGCAGTATTTT CASSYFQGGNTDTQYF
TRBJ2-5 few - TRBV19 TGTGCCAGTTCCGGGACACTTATTAGCGGGACCCAGTACTTC CASSGTLISGTQYF
TRBJ1-6 - - TRBV7-9 TGTGCCAGCAGCTTAGCGTACAGGGAACTCCACTTT CASSLAYRELHF
TRBJ1-2 - - TRBV28 TGTGCCAGCAGTTCGTCGTTCCCTAACTATGGCTACACCTTC CASSSSFPNYGYTF
TRBJ1-1 - - TRBV6-5 TGTGCCAACAGAATAACCCGCGGGACTGAAGCTTTCTTT CANRITRGTEAFF
TRBJ2-1 - - TRBV11-2 TGTGCCAGCAGCTTAGAAGGCAGTTTAAATGAGCAGTTCTTC CASSLEGSLNEQFF
TRBJ1-5 - - TRBV20-1 TGCAGTACTAGAGATTATTCAGGGGGCAATCAGCCCCAGCATTTT CSTRDYSGGNQPQHF
TRBJ2-3 few - TRBV5-6 TGTGCCAGCAGCTTAGGGCGGGGTCCAGATACGCAGTATTTT CASSLGRGPDTQYF
TRBJ2-5 few - TRBV11-3 TGTGCCAGCAGCGCGGGGGCCACAGGGGAAGAGACCCAGTACTTC CASSAGATGEETQYF
TRBJ1-6 few - TRBV2 TGTGCCAGCAGTGATGCGAGCTCCTATAATTCACCCCTCCACTTT CASSDASSYNSPLHF
TRBJ1-2 - - TRBV11-2 TGTGCCAGCAGCTTAGGGGGAGGGGCTGACATCTATGGCTACACCTTC CASSLGGGADIYGYTF
TRBJ1-2 - TRBD1 TRBV29-1 TGCAGCGTTGGTTGGGCCTTGGACAGGGGTGTGTACTATGGCTACACCTTC CSVGWALDRGVYYGYTF
TRBJ2-1 few - TRBV12-3/TRBV12-4 TGTGCCAGCAGTTCGCCAGGGGACTCCTACAATGAGCAGTTCTTC CASSSPGDSYNEQFF
TRBJ1-1 - - TRBV2 TGTGTCAGCACCTACGGCGGGGTAGGCACTGAAGCTTTCTTT CVSTYGGVGTEAFF
TRBJ1-4 - TRBD1 TRBV28 TGTGCCAGCAGCCCAGGGGGCGCTTCGACTAATGAAAAACTGTTTTTT CASSPGGASTNEKLFF
TRBJ2-1 - TRBD2 TRBV7-6 TGTGCCAGCAGCTTAGCCTTCGACCGCTTAGCGGGGACCCGCAATGAGCAGTTCTTC CASSLAFDRLAGTRNEQFF
TRBJ2-3 - - TRBV7-9 TGTGCCAGCAGAGCTCCGGTCGGGGCCTCTAGCACAGATACGCAGTATTTT CASRAPVGASSTDTQYF
TRBJ1-5 - - TRBV7-2 TGTGCCAGCAGCTTAGGATATGTCCAGCCCCAGCATTTT CASSLGYVQPQHF
TRBJ1-2 few - TRBV11-1 TGTGCCAGCAGCCCCCTGGGACCGCAAGCTAACTATGGCTACACCTTC CASSPLGPQANYGYTF
TRBJ2-3 few TRBD2 TRBV6-6 TGTGCCAGCAGTCTCCTTGGCGGGGGGTCAGATACGCAGTATTTT CASSLLGGGSDTQYF
TRBJ2-2 - - TRBV6-4 TGTGCCAGCAGTCGGACAGATTCACGTTCCGGGGAGCTGTTTTTT CASSRTDSRSGELFF
TRBJ1-2 - TRBD1 TRBV5-1 TGCGCCAGCAGCTACCCGGGACAGTCCGATGGCTACACCTTC CASSYPGQSDGYTF